These T cell receptor beta chains were read from a single sample in a study of neoadjuvant anti-PD-1 for oral cavity cancer. Measured with immunoSEQ multiplex PCR; TCRdb has only the in-frame clones, and not every one. This sample yields tens of thousands of clones, of which approximately 80% are seen a single time; over 3% belongs to the top ten. The source was PBMCs, collected before nivolumab (anti-PD-1) treatment. The receptors stem from a person between 40 and 80 years old with oral cavity squamous cell carcinoma. The CDR3 runs from the conserved cysteine through the conserved F or W. A D gene is named only where the DNA matches it firmly.

.	TRBV30	TRBJ1-1	CAWSKAFLNTEAFF
TRBD1	TRBV5-6	TRBJ1-2	CASSSPGTGSYGYTF
TRBD2	TRBV11-3	TRBJ2-3	CASSWTSGRADTQYF
.	TRBV5-5	TRBJ2-5	CASSLASQETQYF
TRBD1	TRBV9	TRBJ2-3	CASSVGDRGVPTDTQYF
.	TRBV29-1	TRBJ2-2	CSVIPFTGELFF
.	TRBV14	TRBJ1-5	CASSQGGNQPQHF
TRBD1	TRBV9	TRBJ1-2	CASSVKPGQGYGYTF
TRBD2	TRBV5-4	TRBJ2-7	CASSSKERGSYEQYF
.	TRBV27	TRBJ1-4	CASSSSGEKLFF
TRBD1	TRBV6-1	TRBJ1-2	CASSEDQGVGGYTF
.	TRBV5-4	TRBJ2-7	CASSEQDFEQYF
TRBD1	TRBV6-5	TRBJ1-2	CASSRDRTNYGYTF
TRBD1	TRBV19	TRBJ2-2	CASTPGTGNTGELFF
.	TRBV28	TRBJ1-2	CASSPGESYGYTF
.	TRBV19	TRBJ2-1	CASSTGTQTYNEQFF
.	TRBV5-5	TRBJ1-3	CASSLEGHGNTIYF
.	TRBV2	TRBJ2-3	CASRGLFGDMQYF
.	TRBV2	TRBJ1-5	CASSEGTPTGAQHF
.	TRBV10-3	TRBJ1-2	CAISDRGTGANYGYTF
.	TRBV18	TRBJ1-1	CASSPQQGSPNEAFF
TRBD2	TRBV5-1	TRBJ2-3	CASGAVAGTSTDTQYF
.	TRBV5-6	TRBJ1-1	CASSLIGGSTEAFF
.	TRBV10-3	TRBJ2-7	CAISAGIYEQYF
TRBD1	TRBV5-1	TRBJ2-1	CASSLGWGQGEGYNEQFF
TRBD2	TRBV2	TRBJ2-2	CASTRKQGTSAGELFF
.	TRBV6-5	TRBJ2-7	CAVAPRFSSYEQYF
TRBD2	TRBV7-2	TRBJ2-1	CASSRESGRASYNEQFF
.	TRBV9	TRBJ1-1	CASSVGGDPNTEAFF
.	TRBV6-5	TRBJ1-1	CASNPLLKNTEAFF
.	TRBV9	TRBJ2-7	CASSVVEGGMGEQYF
TRBD1	TRBV10-3	TRBJ2-1	CAISGQGAQSYNEQFF
TRBD2	TRBV11-3	TRBJ2-3	CASSSRSGVAGAGDTQYF
.	TRBV20-1	TRBJ1-2	CSVGREDGYTF
TRBD2	TRBV7-9	TRBJ2-3	CASSPLAGGPTDTQYF
.	TRBV30	TRBJ1-1	CAWSKMNTEAFF
TRBD2	TRBV27	TRBJ2-1	CASSSQPGLVNNEQFF
.	TRBV6-1	TRBJ1-1	CASSEVRNQNTEAFF
.	TRBV10-1	TRBJ2-5	CASSEAGMRPQYF
.	TRBV7-9	TRBJ2-6	CASSLGTGGSGANVLTF
TRBD1	TRBV2	TRBJ2-3	CASRRPGQGNTQYF
.	TRBV2	TRBJ1-4	CASLLGRWEKLFF
.	TRBV27	TRBJ2-7	CASSIQGASWEQYF
.	TRBV29-1	TRBJ2-7	CSVEDQEGKGREQYF
.	TRBV6-5	TRBJ1-5	CASRKAFSNQPQHF